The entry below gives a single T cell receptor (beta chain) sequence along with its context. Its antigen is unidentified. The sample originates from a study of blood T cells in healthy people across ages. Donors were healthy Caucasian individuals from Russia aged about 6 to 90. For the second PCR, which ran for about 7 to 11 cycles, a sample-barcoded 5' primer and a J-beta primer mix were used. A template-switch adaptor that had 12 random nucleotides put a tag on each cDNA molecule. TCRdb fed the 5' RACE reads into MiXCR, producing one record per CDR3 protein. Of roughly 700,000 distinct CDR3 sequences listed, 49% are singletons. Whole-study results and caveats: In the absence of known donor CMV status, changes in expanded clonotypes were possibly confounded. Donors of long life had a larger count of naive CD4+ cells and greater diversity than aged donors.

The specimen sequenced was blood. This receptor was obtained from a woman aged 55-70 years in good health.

The CDR3 DNA reads TGTGCCAGCAGTTCCTCCCCCCCGGGAGTCGGGGGAGATACGCAGTATTTT. Translation gives CASSSSPPGVGGDTQYF. The chain has TRBV6-2 or TRBV6-3 and TRBJ2-3; D may be TRBD2 (6 bases). CDR1 and CDR2 (germline): MNHEY, SVGEGT. V lost 4 bases to trimming and J lost 5 bases, with 22 bases between them. The CDR3 consists of 17 residues.